This T cell receptor beta chain appears in the sequencing data of a study of cytomegalovirus exposure and HLA in healthy donors. Study-level findings and limits: A subsequent analysis found that TCR clusters from the first cohort also tended to co-occur in the 90 to 150 validation repertoires, with roughly 95% of cluster scores above 0. The listing of about 150 TCR beta chains classed them as cytomegalovirus-associated.

This CDR3 is built from 14 residues. With V trimmed by 3 bases and J by 2 bases, 3 bases remained unmatched. CDR1 and CDR2 from the germline V gene are SGHNT and YYREEE (reference sequence). The table came from immunoSEQ multiplex PCR; TCRdb's copy has only in-frame clones and leaves some out. In the table there are 200,000 to 250,000 clones, around nine tenths of which are singletons. As regards this clone: The antigen is undetermined.

The TCR originated in a woman aged 18-29 years in good health and CMV-seronegative. The rearrangement joins TRBV5-4 to TRBJ2-7; TRBD2 matches at 9 bases. The source material was PBMCs. CDR3 bases: TGTGCCAGCAGCTCGAGACTAGCGGCCTACGAGCAGTACTTC. Encoded protein: CASSSRLAAYEQYF. Combining the CDR3 with reference TRBV5-4 and TRBJ2-7 gives the whole variable domain ETGVTQSPTHLIKTRGQQVTLRCSSQSGHNTVSWYQQALGQGPQFIFQYYREEENGRGNFPPRFSGLQFPNYSSELNVNALELDDSALYLCASSSRLAAYEQYFGPGTRLTVT.